This T cell receptor (beta chain) was profiled in a study of blood T cell repertoires in COVID-19. This CDR3 is built from 16 residues. Germline lookup yields CDR1 LNHDA and CDR2 SQIVND (reference sequence). Trimming removed 5 bases from V and 0 bases from J, with 17 bases in between. This clone was observed once. Per the study methods: Reference gene primers were amplified, and this amplification served to estimate nucleated cell counts. The table came from immunoSEQ multiplex PCR; TCRdb's copy has only in-frame clones and leaves some out. For V, J and clone size, that table is used; D and trimming come from the DNA. The data show approximately 6,600 clones, over 75% seen once.

The chain has TRBV19 and TRBJ2-7; D may be TRBD2 (6 bases). This receptor was obtained from an elderly man with active COVID-19. The material sequenced was peripheral blood. CDR3 region: CASSQWTGSISYEQYF. The CDR3 DNA reads as TGTGCCAGTAGTCAATGGACCGGGAGCATCTCCTACGAGCAGTACTTC.